This TCR beta chain stems from a study of cytomegalovirus exposure and HLA in healthy donors. Study-level background: The roughly 700 first-cohort repertoires shared a platform with the approximately 110 validation repertoires, as reported in a later analysis. Study observations and caveats: There were some public TCRs occurring in many donors, but most TCR sequences were rare. The study recorded some 160 TCR beta chains that were cytomegalovirus-associated.

Using immunoSEQ multiplex PCR, the repertoire was profiled, and TCRdb retains in-frame clones only, with some absent. Among roughly 190,000 clones listed, about 84% were seen once. Germline loops: CDR1 LNHDA, CDR2 SQIVND (reference sequence). V was pared by 7 bases and J by 4 bases, with 13 bases between. The CDR3 loop spans 13 amino acids. A note on this clone: Its matching antigen is unknown.

The TCR sequence derives from a woman aged 18-29 years in good health and CMV-seronegative. Sequenced input: PBMCs. The chain employs TRBV19 and TRBJ1-2, with D uncertain. CDR3 sequence reads: CASTVGGSYGYTF. The CDR3 region has the DNA TGTGCCAGTACCGTCGGCGGGAGCTATGGCTACACCTTC.